The T cell receptor beta chain under discussion was sequenced for a study of early T cells in non-severe SARS-CoV-2 infection. About the study: Sequenced material consisted of bulk RNA (from unsorted whole blood), and chains were unpaired.

Each cDNA molecule carried a unique molecular identifier. A single record per CDR3 protein comes from TCRdb applying MiXCR to the 5' RACE reads. The table has 75,000 to 90,000 distinct CDR3 sequences, roughly a tenth seen once; the top ten hold around 7.5%. Findings of the study overall: Anti-spike CD8 responses were favored in VDJdb matching, and private and CD4 specificities were missed.

The V segment lost 5 bases and the J segment 2 bases; nucleotides outside the gene matches: 9. Germline CDR1 is SEHNR and CDR2 is FQNEAQ (reference sequence). The CDR3 consists of 15 residues. This clonotype was detected only a few times. Antigen unknown. The sample here was whole blood, taken at baseline. The sequence was collected from an adult who was a healthcare worker with PCR-confirmed SARS-CoV-2 infection or an uninfected control (not recorded which). The chain employs TRBV7-9 and TRBJ2-7; 7 nucleotides match TRBD2. For the CDR3, the DNA is TGTGCCAGCAGCCCCTCGACTAGCTTCCCCTACGAGCAGTACTTC. The encoded protein is CASSPSTSFPYEQYF.